Listed below are T cell receptor beta chains from one sample, sequenced in a study of regulatory T cells in long-lasting Graves disease. TCRdb reanalysed the multiplex PCR reads using MiXCR and keeps one entry per CDR3 protein. The data hold fewer than 650,000 distinct CDR3 sequences, with about 16% observed a single time. The sample was also linked to a second study, of T cells in Graves' hyperthyroidism and ophthalmopathy.

The sample was peripheral blood mononuclear cells (PBMCs), taken at new diagnosis, from a patient treated with antithyroid drugs. These receptors were collected from a young man with Graves disease. Both conserved end residues are part of each CDR3. The D gene is left open where the match is weak. Clone size is stated in some rows and not others, as once, few, many or a class when expanded.

clone_size cdr3_length d_call j_call v_call cdr3_aa cdr3_nt
. 14 . TRBJ2-7 TRBV5-4 CASSFMGSSYEQYF TGTGCCAGCAGCTTCATGGGCAGCTCCTACGAGCAGTACTTC
. 16 . TRBJ2-3 TRBV3-1 CASSPKLTKGTDTQYF TGTGCCAGCAGCCCAAAGCTGACAAAAGGCACAGATACGCAGTATTTT
few 12 . TRBJ2-5 TRBV20-1 CSARAGTETQYF TGCAGTGCTAGAGCCGGGACAGAGACCCAGTACTTC
many 14 . TRBJ1-1 TRBV12-3/TRBV12-4 CASFFGRWNTEAFF TGTGCCAGCTTCTTTGGACGGTGGAACACTGAAGCTTTCTTT
many 13 . TRBJ2-1 TRBV10-3 CAISESTNNEQFF TGTGCCATCAGTGAGTCGACCAACAATGAGCAGTTCTTC
few 13 . TRBJ2-5 TRBV20-1 CSAIPGKRETQYF TGCAGTGCTATCCCCGGGAAACGTGAGACCCAGTACTTC
many 15 . TRBJ2-3 TRBV28 CASYHRARSTDTQYF TGTGCCAGCTATCACAGGGCGAGGAGCACAGATACGCAGTATTTT
many 16 TRBD2 TRBJ2-3 TRBV2 CASSEDPAGAWDTQYF TGTGCCAGCAGTGAAGATCCAGCGGGAGCGTGGGATACGCAGTATTTT
. 15 TRBD2 TRBJ2-7 TRBV9 CASSVAATGGLEQYF TGTGCCAGCAGCGTAGCTGCGACGGGGGGTCTCGAGCAGTACTTC
. 11 . TRBJ2-1 TRBV4-1 CASKVSNEQFF TGCGCCAGCAAGGTCTCGAATGAGCAGTTCTTC
many 15 TRBD2 TRBJ2-7 TRBV5-1 CASSPPTGGSYEQYF TGCGCCAGCAGCCCGCCCACGGGGGGCTCCTACGAGCAGTACTTC
many 14 TRBD1 TRBJ2-2 TRBV12-3/TRBV12-4 CASSFWDRGGELFF TGTGCCAGCAGTTTCTGGGACAGGGGCGGGGAGCTGTTTTTT
many 15 . TRBJ2-7 TRBV7-8 CASSLFSGVGYEQYF TGTGCCAGCAGCTTATTTTCGGGGGTAGGCTACGAGCAGTACTTC
. 14 TRBD2 TRBJ2-5 TRBV19 CASSSGRARETQYF TGTGCCAGTAGTAGCGGGAGGGCCAGAGAGACCCAGTACTTC
many 15 TRBD2 TRBJ2-3 TRBV30 CAWTAGLAGADTQYF TGTGCCTGGACCGCGGGACTAGCGGGAGCAGATACGCAGTATTTT
few 14 . TRBJ2-1 TRBV27 CASRTGALYNEQFF TGTGCCAGCAGAACGGGAGCCCTCTACAATGAGCAGTTCTTC
many 15 . TRBJ2-6 TRBV5-1 CASSLETTGANVLTF TGCGCCAGCAGCTTGGAAACTACTGGGGCCAACGTCCTGACTTTC
. 21 TRBD2 TRBJ2-3 TRBV4-1 CASSHPTNGNSGRLSTDTQYF TGCGCCAGCAGCCATCCCACTAATGGGAATAGCGGGAGGTTAAGCACAGATACGCAGTATTTT
. 12 . TRBJ2-1 TRBV27 CVSSSFYNEQFF TGTGTCAGCAGTTCCTTCTACAATGAGCAGTTCTTC
few 14 . TRBJ1-4 TRBV20-1 CSAQEGTEGEKLFF TGCAGTGCCCAGGAAGGGACGGAGGGGGAAAAACTGTTTTTT
few 14 TRBD1 TRBJ1-5 TRBV20-1 CSAAGGSVNQPQHF TGCAGTGCTGCAGGGGGATCGGTTAATCAGCCCCAGCATTTT
many 12 . TRBJ1-2 TRBV30 CAWRTQGYGYTF TGTGCCTGGAGGACCCAGGGCTATGGCTACACCTTC
many 16 TRBD2 TRBJ2-1 TRBV3-1 CASSPTTSPSYNEQFF TGTGCCAGCAGCCCGACGACTAGCCCGTCCTACAATGAGCAGTTCTTC
. 15 . TRBJ2-1 TRBV7-6 CASSLAQGGYNEQFF TGTGCCAGCAGCTTAGCTCAGGGCGGCTACAATGAGCAGTTCTTC
many 14 . TRBJ1-2 TRBV6-1 CASSEGGRVYGYTF TGTGCCAGCAGTGAAGGGGGACGGGTCTATGGCTACACCTTC
many 14 . TRBJ2-7 TRBV11-2 CASSLGGKAYEQYF TGTGCCAGCAGCTTAGGAGGGAAGGCTTACGAGCAGTACTTC
many 11 . TRBJ2-7 TRBV28 CASHTRGEQYF TGTGCCAGCCACACGCGAGGGGAGCAGTACTTC
. 15 . TRBJ1-4 TRBV20-1 CSATGVTGPNEKLFF TGCAGTGCTACCGGGGTAACAGGACCTAATGAAAAACTGTTTTTT
few 14 . TRBJ2-5 TRBV11-2 CASSWPGGEETQYF TGTGCCAGCAGCTGGCCAGGGGGGGAAGAGACCCAGTACTTC
few 13 TRBD1 TRBJ1-2 TRBV6-1 CASRETGYDGYTF TGTGCCAGCAGAGAGACAGGGTATGATGGCTACACCTTC
many 11 . TRBJ2-5 TRBV30 CAARGRETQYF TGTGCCGCCCGGGGCAGGGAGACCCAGTACTTC
many 13 . TRBJ2-5 TRBV30 CAWSVVGGETQYF TGTGCCTGGAGTGTCGTGGGCGGGGAGACCCAGTACTTC
. 14 . TRBJ2-2 TRBV6-4 CASGAKDNTGELFF TGTGCCAGCGGGGCCAAGGACAACACCGGGGAGCTGTTTTTT
many 14 . TRBJ1-1 TRBV11-2 CASSQQGANTEAFF TGTGCCAGCAGCCAACAAGGGGCTAACACTGAAGCTTTCTTT
many 14 TRBD1 TRBJ2-3 TRBV5-1 CASSSGQRTDTQYF TGCGCCAGCAGCTCGGGACAGCGCACAGATACGCAGTATTTT
. 15 TRBD1 TRBJ1-3 TRBV24-1 CATSDLQDRGITIYF TGTGCCACCAGTGATTTGCAAGACAGGGGAATAACCATATATTTT
many 15 . TRBJ2-1 TRBV2 CASSSDLRGYNEQFF TGTGCCAGCAGTTCCGACTTGCGGGGCTACAATGAGCAGTTCTTC
many 12 . TRBJ2-7 TRBV28 CASSLVGAEQYF TGTGCCAGCAGTTTAGTAGGGGCCGAGCAGTACTTC
. 15 TRBD2 TRBJ2-1 TRBV19 CASSTSGDGIFEQFF TGTGCCAGTAGTACTAGCGGAGACGGGATTTTTGAGCAGTTCTTC
. 17 . TRBJ1-6 TRBV28 CASSFWADRSYNSPLHF TGTGCCAGCAGTTTCTGGGCAGATAGGTCCTATAATTCACCCCTCCACTTT
many 12 . TRBJ2-1 TRBV28 CASGRRVGEQFF TGTGCCAGCGGGAGGCGGGTAGGGGAGCAGTTCTTC
many 12 . TRBJ2-4 TRBV7-9 CASSLNVDIQYF TGTGCCAGCAGCTTAAATGTGGACATTCAGTACTTC
. 13 . TRBJ2-1 TRBV20-1 CSALGWEAPEQFF TGCAGTGCACTGGGTTGGGAGGCTCCTGAGCAGTTCTTC
many 19 . TRBJ2-3 TRBV6-2/TRBV6-3 CASSYSKLLAVGATDTQYF TGTGCCAGCAGTTACTCGAAATTGCTTGCGGTAGGAGCCACAGATACGCAGTATTTT
. 15 . TRBJ1-2 TRBV27 CASSLSSSRIYGYTF TGTGCCAGCAGTTTATCATCGTCCAGGATATATGGCTACACCTTC
many 15 . TRBJ1-2 TRBV2 CASSEAASGYVGYTF TGTGCCAGCAGTGAAGCGGCCAGTGGGTATGTTGGCTACACCTTC
few 17 TRBD2 TRBJ2-3 TRBV9 CASSVGLAGGTSRTQYF TGTGCCAGCAGCGTAGGACTAGCGGGAGGGACCTCAAGGACGCAGTATTTT
many 16 . TRBJ2-7 TRBV27 CASSPSRDEIHYEQYF TGTGCCAGCAGCCCTTCCCGGGACGAAATCCACTACGAGCAGTACTTC
many 15 . TRBJ2-7 TRBV6-1 CASMLSAGTSYEQYF TGTGCCAGCATGCTCAGTGCGGGAACATCCTACGAGCAGTACTTC
few 12 . TRBJ1-5 TRBV6-1 CASKNYGQPQHF TGTGCCAGCAAAAACTATGGGCAGCCCCAGCATTTT
many 14 . TRBJ1-5 TRBV28 CASSSDSFNQPQHF TGTGCCAGCAGTTCCGACAGCTTCAATCAGCCCCAGCATTTT
many 15 TRBD1 TRBJ2-1 TRBV2 CASTSDRAIGNEQFF TGTGCCAGCACTTCAGACAGGGCAATAGGGAATGAGCAGTTCTTC
many 12 . TRBJ2-7 TRBV12-3/TRBV12-4 CASSTARYEQYF TGTGCCAGCAGCACAGCCCGCTACGAGCAGTACTTC
many 17 TRBD2 TRBJ2-1 TRBV20-1 CSVKGLAGGKGLNEQFF TGCAGTGTTAAAGGACTAGCGGGAGGGAAGGGGCTCAATGAGCAGTTCTTC
few 14 . TRBJ2-3 TRBV6-2/TRBV6-3 CASSEGIKADTQYF TGTGCCAGCAGTGAGGGTATTAAGGCAGATACGCAGTATTTT
many 14 TRBD1 TRBJ1-1 TRBV7-9 CASSAQGGNTEAFF TGTGCCAGCAGCGCCCAGGGGGGGAATACTGAAGCTTTCTTT
many 13 . TRBJ2-1 TRBV11-2 CASSSDLHGEQFF TGTGCCAGCAGCTCTGACCTCCATGGTGAGCAGTTCTTC
. 18 . TRBJ1-3 TRBV12-3/TRBV12-4 CASSLPRSATDFGNTIYF TGTGCCAGCAGTTTGCCCCGCTCGGCGACCGATTTCGGAAACACCATATATTTT